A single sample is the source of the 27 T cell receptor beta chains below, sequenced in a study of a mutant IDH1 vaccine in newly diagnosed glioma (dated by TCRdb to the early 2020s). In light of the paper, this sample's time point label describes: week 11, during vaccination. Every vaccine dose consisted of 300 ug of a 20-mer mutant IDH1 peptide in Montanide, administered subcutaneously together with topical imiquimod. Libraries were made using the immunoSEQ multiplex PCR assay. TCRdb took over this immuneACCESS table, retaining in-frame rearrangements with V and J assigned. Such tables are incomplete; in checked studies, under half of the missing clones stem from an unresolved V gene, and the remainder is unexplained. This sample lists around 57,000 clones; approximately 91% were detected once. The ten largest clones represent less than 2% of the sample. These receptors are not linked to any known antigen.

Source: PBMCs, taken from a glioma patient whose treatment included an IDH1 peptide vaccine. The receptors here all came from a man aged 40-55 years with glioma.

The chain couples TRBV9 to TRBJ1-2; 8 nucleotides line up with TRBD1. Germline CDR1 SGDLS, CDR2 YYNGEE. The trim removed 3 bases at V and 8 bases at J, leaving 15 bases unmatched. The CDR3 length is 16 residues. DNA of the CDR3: TGTGCCAGCAGCGAGACCCAGGGGGCGGGCGGATGGGGCTACACCTTC. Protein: CASSETQGAGGWGYTF.

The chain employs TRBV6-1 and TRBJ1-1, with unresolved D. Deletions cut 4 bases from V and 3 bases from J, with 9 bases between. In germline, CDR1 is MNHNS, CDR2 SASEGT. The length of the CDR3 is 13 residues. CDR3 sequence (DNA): TGTGCCAGCAGTGTAAACCGGGACACTGAAGCTTTCTTT. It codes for CASSVNRDTEAFF.

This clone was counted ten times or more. In nucleotides, the CDR3 is TGTGCCACCAGCAGAGAAACTATTCTTATCAGCCCAAATGAGCAGTTCTTC. Its translation: CATSRETILISPNEQFF. The V and J genes are TRBV15 and TRBJ2-1; D is uncertain. The germline gives CDR1 LNHNV, CDR2 YYDKDF (reference sequence). The CDR3 has 17 amino acids. Trimming cost V 0 bases and J 7 bases, with 19 bases left between them.

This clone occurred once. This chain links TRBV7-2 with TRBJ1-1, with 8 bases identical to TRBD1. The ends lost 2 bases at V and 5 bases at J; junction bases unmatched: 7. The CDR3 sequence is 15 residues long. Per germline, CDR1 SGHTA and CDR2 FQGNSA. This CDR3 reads CASSLTTGGGTEAFF. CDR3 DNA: TGTGCCAGCAGCTTAACTACAGGGGGTGGTACTGAAGCTTTCTTT.

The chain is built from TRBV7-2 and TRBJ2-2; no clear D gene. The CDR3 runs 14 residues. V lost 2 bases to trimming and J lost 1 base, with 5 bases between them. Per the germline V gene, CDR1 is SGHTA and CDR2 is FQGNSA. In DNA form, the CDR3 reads TGTGCCAGCAGCTTAACAGAGAACACCGGGGAGCTGTTTTTT. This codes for CASSLTENTGELFF.

The CDR3 protein is CASSLDLLNYGYTF. CDR3 in DNA: TGCGCCAGCAGCTTGGACCTGCTTAACTATGGCTACACCTTC. The chain is built from TRBV5-1 and TRBJ1-2; D remains ambiguous. From germline, CDR1 is SGHRS and CDR2 YFSETQ. This CDR3 has 14 amino acids. V dropped 0 bases and J dropped 1 base, with 7 bases sitting between them.

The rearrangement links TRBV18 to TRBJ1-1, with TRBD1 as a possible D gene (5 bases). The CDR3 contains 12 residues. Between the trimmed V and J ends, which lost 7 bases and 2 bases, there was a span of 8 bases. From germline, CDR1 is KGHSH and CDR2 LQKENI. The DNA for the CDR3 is TGTGCCAGCTTGGGGGATAACACTGAAGCTTTCTTT. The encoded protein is CASLGDNTEAFF.

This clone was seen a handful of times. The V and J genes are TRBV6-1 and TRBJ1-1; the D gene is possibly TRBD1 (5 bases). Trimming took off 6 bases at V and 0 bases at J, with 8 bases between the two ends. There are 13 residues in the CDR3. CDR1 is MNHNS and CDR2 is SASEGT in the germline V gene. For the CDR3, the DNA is TGTGCCAGCAGGGACACATTGAACACTGAAGCTTTCTTT. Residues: CASRDTLNTEAFF.

The CDR3 DNA is TGTGCCAGCAGCCTAGGGCCTCCCTCTTATGGGAATGAGCAGTTCTTC. Encoded protein: CASSLGPPSYGNEQFF. The chain combines TRBV7-8 with TRBJ2-1; no clear D. The CDR3 is 16 residues long. The V and J ends lost 5 bases and 7 bases respectively, with 21 bases between them. From germline, CDR1 is SGHVS and CDR2 FQNEAQ.

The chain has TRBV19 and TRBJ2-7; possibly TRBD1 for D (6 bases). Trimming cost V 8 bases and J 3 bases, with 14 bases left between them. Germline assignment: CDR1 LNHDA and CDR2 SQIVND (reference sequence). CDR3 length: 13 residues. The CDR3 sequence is CASSGGRNYEQYF. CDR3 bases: TGTGCCAGTTCTGGGGGCAGGAACTACGAGCAGTACTTC.

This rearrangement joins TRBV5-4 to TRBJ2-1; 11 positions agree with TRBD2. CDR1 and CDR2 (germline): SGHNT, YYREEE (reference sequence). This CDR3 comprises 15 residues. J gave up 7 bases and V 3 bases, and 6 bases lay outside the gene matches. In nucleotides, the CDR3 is TGTGCCAGCAGCTCCCTAGCGGGAGGCGGAAATGAGCAGTTCTTC. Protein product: CASSSLAGGGNEQFF. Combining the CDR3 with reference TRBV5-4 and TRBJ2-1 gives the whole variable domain ETGVTQSPTHLIKTRGQQVTLRCSSQSGHNTVSWYQQALGQGPQFIFQYYREEENGRGNFPPRFSGLQFPNYSSELNVNALELDDSALYLCASSSLAGGGNEQFFGPGTRLTVL.

The CDR3 is CASSWSSNEQYF. The CDR3 DNA reads TGTGCCAGCAGCTGGTCAAGCAACGAGCAGTACTTC. The chain couples TRBV5-5 to TRBJ2-7; no definite D call. CDR3 size: 12 residues. The germline V gene has CDR1 SGHKS and CDR2 YYEKEE (reference sequence). V lost 3 bases and J lost 5, with 9 bases in between.

CDR3: CASREGVYNSPLHF. The DNA for the CDR3 is TGTGCCAGCAGGGAGGGCGTTTATAATTCACCCCTCCACTTT. The chain has TRBV28 and TRBJ1-6; no clear D gene. The germline V gene encodes CDR1 MDHEN and CDR2 SYDVKM. The CDR3 has 14 residues. Between the trimmed V and J ends, which lost 6 bases and 4 bases, there was a span of 10 bases.

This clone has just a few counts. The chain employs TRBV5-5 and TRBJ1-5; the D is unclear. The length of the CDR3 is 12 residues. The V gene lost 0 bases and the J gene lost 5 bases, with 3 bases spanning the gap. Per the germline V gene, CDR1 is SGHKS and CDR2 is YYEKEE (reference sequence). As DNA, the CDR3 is TGTGCCAGCAGCTTGGGGGATCAGCCCCAGCATTTT. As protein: CASSLGDQPQHF.

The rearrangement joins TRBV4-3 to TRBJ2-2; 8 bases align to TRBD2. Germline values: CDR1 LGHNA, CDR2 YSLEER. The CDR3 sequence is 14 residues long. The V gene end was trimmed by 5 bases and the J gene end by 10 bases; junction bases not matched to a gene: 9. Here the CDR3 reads CASSILAGNKELFF. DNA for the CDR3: TGCGCCAGCAGCATTCTAGCGGGCAACAAGGAGCTGTTTTTT.

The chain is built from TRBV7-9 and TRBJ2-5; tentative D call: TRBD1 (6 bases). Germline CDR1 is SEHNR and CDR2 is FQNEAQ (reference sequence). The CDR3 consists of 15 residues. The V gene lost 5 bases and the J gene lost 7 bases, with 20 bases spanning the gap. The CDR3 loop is CASSPWTDPRGTQYF. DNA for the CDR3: TGTGCCAGCAGCCCATGGACAGACCCGAGGGGGACCCAGTACTTC.

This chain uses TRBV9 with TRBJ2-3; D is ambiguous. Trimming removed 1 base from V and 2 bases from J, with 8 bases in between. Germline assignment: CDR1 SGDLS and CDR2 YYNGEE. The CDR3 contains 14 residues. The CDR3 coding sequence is TGTGCCAGCAGCGTAAAAGGAGACACAGATACGCAGTATTTT. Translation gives CASSVKGDTDTQYF.

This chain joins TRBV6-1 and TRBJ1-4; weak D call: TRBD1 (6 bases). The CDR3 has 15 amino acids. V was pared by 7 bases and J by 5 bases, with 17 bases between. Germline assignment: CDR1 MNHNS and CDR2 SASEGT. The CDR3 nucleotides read TGTGCCAGCATTGCACCGGGACATCTGAATGAAAAACTGTTTTTT. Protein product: CASIAPGHLNEKLFF.

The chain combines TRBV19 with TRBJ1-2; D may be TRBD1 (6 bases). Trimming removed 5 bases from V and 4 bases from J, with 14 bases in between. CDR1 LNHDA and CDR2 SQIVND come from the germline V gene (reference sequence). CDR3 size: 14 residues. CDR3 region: CASSASTGIYGYTF. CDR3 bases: TGTGCCAGTAGTGCCAGTACAGGGATCTATGGCTACACCTTC.

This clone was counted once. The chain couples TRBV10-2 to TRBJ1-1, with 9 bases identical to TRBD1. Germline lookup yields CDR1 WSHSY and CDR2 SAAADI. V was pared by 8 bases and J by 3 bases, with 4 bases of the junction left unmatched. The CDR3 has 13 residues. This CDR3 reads CASAWDRDTEAFF. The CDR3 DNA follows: TGCGCCAGCGCCTGGGACAGGGACACTGAAGCTTTCTTT.

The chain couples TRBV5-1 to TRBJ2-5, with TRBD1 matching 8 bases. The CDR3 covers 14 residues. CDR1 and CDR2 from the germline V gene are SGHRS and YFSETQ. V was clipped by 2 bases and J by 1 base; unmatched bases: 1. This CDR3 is CASSLQGVQETQYF. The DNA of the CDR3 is TGCGCCAGCAGCTTACAGGGGGTCCAAGAGACCCAGTACTTC. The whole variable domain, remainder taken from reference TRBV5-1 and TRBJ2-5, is KAGVTQTPRYLIKTRGQQVTLSCSPISGHRSVSWYQQTPGQGLQFLFEYFSETQRNKGNFPGRFSGRQFSNSRSEMNVSTLELGDSALYLCASSLQGVQETQYFGPGTRLLVL.

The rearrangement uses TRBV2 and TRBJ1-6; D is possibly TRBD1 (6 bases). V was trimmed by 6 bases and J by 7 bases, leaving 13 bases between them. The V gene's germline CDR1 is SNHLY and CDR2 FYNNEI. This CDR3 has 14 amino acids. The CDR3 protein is CASRLQGSNSPLHF. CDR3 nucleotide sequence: TGTGCCAGCAGGCTACAGGGCTCGAATTCACCCCTCCACTTT.

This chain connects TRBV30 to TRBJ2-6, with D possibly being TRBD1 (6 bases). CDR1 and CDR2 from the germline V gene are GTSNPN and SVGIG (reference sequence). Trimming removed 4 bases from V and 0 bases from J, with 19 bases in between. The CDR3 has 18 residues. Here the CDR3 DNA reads TGTGCCTGGACCTACCGACGGACAGTAACCTCTGGGGCCAACGTCCTGACTTTC. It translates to CAWTYRRTVTSGANVLTF. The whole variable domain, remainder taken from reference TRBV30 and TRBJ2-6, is SQTIHQWPATLVQPVGSPLSLECTVEGTSNPNLYWYRQAAGRGLQLLFYSVGIGQISSEVPQNLSASRPQDRQFILSSKKLLLSDSGFYLCAWTYRRTVTSGANVLTFGAGSRLTVL.

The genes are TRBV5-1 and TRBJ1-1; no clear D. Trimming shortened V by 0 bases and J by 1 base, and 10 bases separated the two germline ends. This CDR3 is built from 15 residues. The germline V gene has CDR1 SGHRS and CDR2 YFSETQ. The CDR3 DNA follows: TGCGCCAGCAGCTTGGCCGGACGCGGGAACACTGAAGCTTTCTTT. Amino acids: CASSLAGRGNTEAFF.

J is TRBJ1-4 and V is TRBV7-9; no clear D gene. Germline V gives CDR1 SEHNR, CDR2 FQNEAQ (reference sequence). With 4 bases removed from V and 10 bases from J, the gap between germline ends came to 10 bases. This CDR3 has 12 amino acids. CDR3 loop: CASSSDMGKLFF. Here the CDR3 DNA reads TGTGCCAGCAGCTCCGACATGGGAAAACTGTTTTTT.

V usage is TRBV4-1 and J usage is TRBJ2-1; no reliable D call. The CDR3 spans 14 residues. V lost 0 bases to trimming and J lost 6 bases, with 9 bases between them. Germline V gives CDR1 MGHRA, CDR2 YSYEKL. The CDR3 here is CASSQDTLRNEQFF. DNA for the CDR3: TGCGCCAGCAGCCAAGATACCTTGCGCAATGAGCAGTTCTTC.

CDR3 sequence (DNA): TGTGCCAGCAGAATGACTAGCGGGGATTCACAGTTCTTC. Translation gives CASRMTSGDSQFF. This chain joins TRBV6-5 and TRBJ2-1, with 11 bases aligning to TRBD2. V gave up 6 bases and J gave up 13 bases; unmatched junction bases: 8. Per germline, CDR1 MNHEY and CDR2 SVGAGI. This CDR3 region has 13 residues.